These T cell receptor beta chains were read from a single sample in a study of CD8+ T cells in alopecia areata. The repertoire was sequenced with immunoSEQ multiplex PCR; TCRdb's copy has only in-frame clones and lacks some. The sample carries tens of thousands of clones, approximately 60% recorded once. The specimen was CD8+ T cells sorted from blood, collected at week 0. The receptor set was obtained from a human donor with alopecia areata. Both conserved end residues are part of each CDR3. D genes are given only for firm matches. Some rows have no size entry. The others give once, few or many, or a class for an expanded clone.

J gene: TRBJ2-7; V gene: TRBV27; clone size: -; D gene: TRBD2; CDR3 DNA: TGTGCCAGCAGTTTATCCGGACTAGTTTTTTCCTACGAGCAGTACTTC; CDR3 protein: CASSLSGLVFSYEQYF
J gene: TRBJ1-2; V gene: TRBV7-9; clone size: -; D gene: TRBD1; CDR3 DNA: TGTGCCAGCAGCGAACAGGGGACTCACTATGGCTACACCTTC; CDR3 protein: CASSEQGTHYGYTF
J gene: TRBJ2-3; V gene: TRBV30; clone size: few; D gene: -; CDR3 DNA: TGTGCCTGGAGTACCGACCTGGTGGTAGCGGTTAGCACAGATACGCAGTATTTT; CDR3 protein: CAWSTDLVVAVSTDTQYF
J gene: TRBJ2-1; V gene: TRBV9; clone size: -; D gene: -; CDR3 DNA: TGTGCCAGCAGCGGGGTGGACAATGAGCAGTTCTTC; CDR3 protein: CASSGVDNEQFF
J gene: TRBJ2-1; V gene: TRBV7-9; clone size: -; D gene: TRBD2; CDR3 DNA: TGTGCCAGCAGCTTACAACGGCAAGCGGGGGGAGTCTACAATGAGCAGTTCTTC; CDR3 protein: CASSLQRQAGGVYNEQFF
J gene: TRBJ2-3; V gene: TRBV15; clone size: -; D gene: -; CDR3 DNA: TGTGCCACCAGCAGAGATCCTGGGATGCCAGATACGCAGTATTTT; CDR3 protein: CATSRDPGMPDTQYF
J gene: TRBJ1-2; V gene: TRBV15; clone size: -; D gene: -; CDR3 DNA: TGTGCTACCCAGCGGGGGGCGTCTAATGGTTACACCTTC; CDR3 protein: CATQRGASNGYTF
J gene: TRBJ2-1; V gene: TRBV13; clone size: -; D gene: TRBD2; CDR3 DNA: TGTGCCAGCAGTCCCCTAGCGGGAGGGGTCCACAATGAGCAGTTCTTC; CDR3 protein: CASSPLAGGVHNEQFF
J gene: TRBJ1-5; V gene: TRBV5-6; clone size: -; D gene: -; CDR3 DNA: TGTGCCAGCAGCTTGGGGGCAGGGCGAAGCAATCAGCCCCAGCATTTT; CDR3 protein: CASSLGAGRSNQPQHF
J gene: TRBJ1-1; V gene: TRBV29-1; clone size: few; D gene: -; CDR3 DNA: TGCAGCGTTGTAGGCTTGGAGGGGAACACTGAAGCTTTCTTT; CDR3 protein: CSVVGLEGNTEAFF
J gene: TRBJ1-1; V gene: TRBV30; clone size: -; D gene: -; CDR3 DNA: TGTGCCTGGAGTCTGGGACTGACTATTAACACTGAAGCTTTCTTT; CDR3 protein: CAWSLGLTINTEAFF
J gene: TRBJ2-4; V gene: TRBV29-1; clone size: -; D gene: -; CDR3 DNA: TGCAGCGTTGAACAGGGTGAAAACATTCAGTACTTC; CDR3 protein: CSVEQGENIQYF
J gene: TRBJ2-3; V gene: TRBV6-4; clone size: few; D gene: -; CDR3 DNA: TGTGCCAGCAGTGACAAGGCGGATGGCGCAGATACGCAGTATTTT; CDR3 protein: CASSDKADGADTQYF
J gene: TRBJ1-5; V gene: TRBV7-6; clone size: -; D gene: TRBD1; CDR3 DNA: TGTGCCAGCAGCCACCACAGGGGGCAGGGTCAGCCCCAGCATTTT; CDR3 protein: CASSHHRGQGQPQHF
J gene: TRBJ1-2; V gene: TRBV27; clone size: -; D gene: TRBD1; CDR3 DNA: TGTGCCAGCAGTGCCCTAGGACAGGGCTACTCTTATGGCTACACCTTC; CDR3 protein: CASSALGQGYSYGYTF
J gene: TRBJ2-7; V gene: TRBV29-1; clone size: few; D gene: -; CDR3 DNA: TGCAGCGTTGGACCGGGAGACTACGAGCAGTACTTC; CDR3 protein: CSVGPGDYEQYF
J gene: TRBJ2-7; V gene: TRBV7-6; clone size: -; D gene: -; CDR3 DNA: TGTGCCAGCAGCCAACAGGGTTACGAGCAGTACTTC; CDR3 protein: CASSQQGYEQYF
J gene: TRBJ2-7; V gene: TRBV28; clone size: -; D gene: -; CDR3 DNA: TGTGCCAGCAGTGGTACAGGGAGGCTCGGCTACGAGCAGTACTTC; CDR3 protein: CASSGTGRLGYEQYF
J gene: TRBJ2-7; V gene: TRBV7-6; clone size: -; D gene: TRBD1; CDR3 DNA: TGTGCCAGCAGCTTAGGGGACAGGGGGCGGACTTATGATAGCTACGAGCAGTACTTC; CDR3 protein: CASSLGDRGRTYDSYEQYF
J gene: TRBJ2-5; V gene: TRBV5-4; clone size: -; D gene: TRBD2; CDR3 DNA: TGTGCCAGCAGCTCCGGACTAGCGGGGGTGGAGACCCAGTACTTC; CDR3 protein: CASSSGLAGVETQYF
J gene: TRBJ2-7; V gene: TRBV29-1; clone size: few; D gene: TRBD1; CDR3 DNA: TGCAGCGTTGTGGGAGGGGACAGGGGATACGAGCAGTACTTC; CDR3 protein: CSVVGGDRGYEQYF
J gene: TRBJ2-3; V gene: TRBV29-1; clone size: -; D gene: -; CDR3 DNA: TGCAGCGTTGAAAAGAGGGAGGAGCAAGATACGCAGTATTTT; CDR3 protein: CSVEKREEQDTQYF
J gene: TRBJ2-7; V gene: TRBV30; clone size: -; D gene: -; CDR3 DNA: TGTGCCTGGAGTGTACTTGGGGGCGAGCAGTACTTC; CDR3 protein: CAWSVLGGEQYF
J gene: TRBJ2-1; V gene: TRBV27; clone size: once; D gene: TRBD1; CDR3 DNA: TGTGCCAGCAGTTCCCTCCAGACAGGGAGCAATGAGCAGTTCTTC; CDR3 protein: CASSSLQTGSNEQFF
J gene: TRBJ1-4; V gene: TRBV6-5; clone size: few; D gene: -; CDR3 DNA: TGTGCCAGCAGTTCGACCGGGACAAGCTATGAAAAACTGTTTTTT; CDR3 protein: CASSSTGTSYEKLFF
J gene: TRBJ2-1; V gene: TRBV7-3; clone size: -; D gene: -; CDR3 DNA: TGTGCCAGCAGCTTAGGGAACAATGAGCAGTTCTTC; CDR3 protein: CASSLGNNEQFF
J gene: TRBJ1-2; V gene: TRBV28; clone size: -; D gene: TRBD1; CDR3 DNA: TGTGCCAGCAGCCCGGGACAGACGCTTTTGGATGGCTACACCTTC; CDR3 protein: CASSPGQTLLDGYTF
J gene: TRBJ2-5; V gene: TRBV11-2; clone size: -; D gene: -; CDR3 DNA: TGTGCCAGCAGCTCCACACTAGCCATGGAGACCCAGTACTTC; CDR3 protein: CASSSTLAMETQYF
J gene: TRBJ2-7; V gene: TRBV7-9; clone size: -; D gene: TRBD1; CDR3 DNA: TGTGCCAGCAGCCCAAAAACAGGGGACGAGCAGTACTTC; CDR3 protein: CASSPKTGDEQYF
J gene: TRBJ2-7; V gene: TRBV9; clone size: -; D gene: -; CDR3 DNA: TGTGCCAGCAGCTTGGGCGGTGGGGGAGGCAACTACGAGCAGTACTTC; CDR3 protein: CASSLGGGGGNYEQYF
J gene: TRBJ1-2; V gene: TRBV9; clone size: -; D gene: -; CDR3 DNA: TGTGCCAGCAGCGAGGACGGGGGATCGTATGGCTACACCTTC; CDR3 protein: CASSEDGGSYGYTF
J gene: TRBJ2-7; V gene: TRBV6-5; clone size: once; D gene: -; CDR3 DNA: TGTGCCAGCTCAGACACAAACTACGAGCAGTACTTC; CDR3 protein: CASSDTNYEQYF
J gene: TRBJ2-7; V gene: TRBV7-9; clone size: -; D gene: TRBD2; CDR3 DNA: TGTGCCAGCAGCCCCCGAGCGGGGGTAGATTCCTACGAGCAGTACTTC; CDR3 protein: CASSPRAGVDSYEQYF
J gene: TRBJ2-3; V gene: TRBV30; clone size: few; D gene: TRBD2; CDR3 DNA: TGTGCCTGGAGTCCCGGGACTAGCGGGACAGATACGCAGTATTTT; CDR3 protein: CAWSPGTSGTDTQYF
J gene: TRBJ1-4; V gene: TRBV4-1; clone size: few; D gene: -; CDR3 DNA: TGCGCCAGCAAGCACCGGGTGGGGGACCTGACACTTCAACTGTTTTTT; CDR3 protein: CASKHRVGDLTLQLFF
J gene: TRBJ2-5; V gene: TRBV5-6; clone size: -; D gene: -; CDR3 DNA: TGTGCCAGCAGCTCCGTCGGGGAAGAGACCCAGTACTTC; CDR3 protein: CASSSVGEETQYF
J gene: TRBJ2-7; V gene: TRBV5-1; clone size: -; D gene: TRBD1; CDR3 DNA: TGCGCCAGCAGCCCAGGGACAGGGGGGATAGAGCAGTACTTC; CDR3 protein: CASSPGTGGIEQYF
J gene: TRBJ1-1; V gene: TRBV5-1; clone size: few; D gene: -; CDR3 DNA: TGCGCCAGTAAACTCCAGGGGACTGAAGCTTTCTTT; CDR3 protein: CASKLQGTEAFF
J gene: TRBJ1-1; V gene: TRBV27; clone size: -; D gene: -; CDR3 DNA: TGTGCCAGCAGTTTAGGGGGCTCCCTGAGGACTGAAGCTTTCTTT; CDR3 protein: CASSLGGSLRTEAFF
J gene: TRBJ2-7; V gene: TRBV15; clone size: few; D gene: -; CDR3 DNA: TGTGCCACCAGCCGGATGAGCCCCCCTTACGAGCAGTACTTC; CDR3 protein: CATSRMSPPYEQYF
J gene: TRBJ2-3; V gene: TRBV6-4; clone size: many; D gene: -; CDR3 DNA: TGTGCCAGCAGTGAACGGGGGAGCACAGATACGCAGTATTTT; CDR3 protein: CASSERGSTDTQYF
J gene: TRBJ2-5; V gene: TRBV29-1; clone size: few; D gene: -; CDR3 DNA: TGCAGCGGAGCCTGGGCGGGGGCTAACCAAGAGACCCAGTACTTC; CDR3 protein: CSGAWAGANQETQYF